The TCR beta chain described here comes from a study of control samples from healthy donors and cancer patients. V was pared by 4 bases and J by 0 bases, with 12 bases between. CDR1 is SGHDN and CDR2 is FVKESK in the germline V gene. This CDR3 spans 15 amino acids. Only in-frame clones appear in the TCRdb table, and some are missing; sequencing was by immunoSEQ multiplex PCR. The sample data list approximately 190,000 clones. V usage is TRBV14 and J usage is TRBJ1-1; D not certain. The TCR comes from a young woman in good health. Sample: blood. The CDR3 sequence is CASSPLPNLNTEAFF. CDR3 nucleotide sequence: TGTGCCAGCAGCCCCCTACCAAACTTGAACACTGAAGCTTTCTTT. Full variable domain (remainder filled in from reference TRBV14 and TRBJ1-1): EAGVTQFPSHSVIEKGQTVTLRCDPISGHDNLYWYRRVMGKEIKFLLHFVKESKQDESGMPNNRFLAERTGGTYSTLKVQPAELEDSGVYFCASSPLPNLNTEAFFGQGTRLTVV.